Listed here is a single T cell receptor beta chain. The data are from a study of cytomegalovirus exposure and HLA in healthy donors. Healthy bone marrow donors made up the cohort. The CDR3 is made up of 17 amino acids. Germline V lookup: CDR1 SGDLS, CDR2 YYNGEE. The germline V and J ends were trimmed by 4 bases and 0 bases, with 17 bases remaining between them. Primers included in the PCR were 60 Vbeta and 13 Jbeta primers. Method: immunoSEQ multiplex PCR; TCRdb's copy keeps in-frame clones and lacks some. This sample has roughly 280,000 clones, with 72% found just once. The chain uses TRBV9 and TRBJ2-1, with a possible D match to TRBD2 (5 bases). The sequence derives from a female donor in good health and CMV-seronegative. Sequenced material: PBMCs. The CDR3 DNA follows: TGTGCCAGCAGCCCGAACCCAGCGGATAACTCCTACAATGAGCAGTTCTTC. It yields the protein CASSPNPADNSYNEQFF.